Sequencing of this TCR beta chain was carried out in a study of blood T cell repertoires in COVID-19. Overall study: PBMCs, B-cell-depleted T cells, or T cells were the source of the cDNA or gDNA that made up the material.

Study processing details: Using reference gene primer amplification, nucleated cell counts were estimated. Clones were sequenced by immunoSEQ multiplex PCR, and TCRdb holds only the in-frame ones, with some missing. V, J and clone size are those of that table, while D and trimming were read from the DNA. The sample consists of roughly 110,000 clones, 84% of them appearing once. CDR3 length: 16 amino acids. Trimming removed 5 bases from V and 1 base from J, with 17 bases in between. Per the germline V gene, CDR1 is LGHDT and CDR2 is YNNKEL (reference sequence). The sequence was collected from a middle-aged woman with acute or convalescent COVID-19. The specimen sequenced was peripheral blood. The chain employs TRBV3-1 (or the pseudogene TRBV3-2) and TRBJ1-2; D might be TRBD1 (6 bases). The CDR3 loop reads CASSEKGGGYNYGYTF. As DNA, the CDR3 is TGTGCCAGCAGCGAAAAGGGGGGAGGGTATAACTATGGCTACACCTTC.